Listed below are T cell receptor beta chains from one sample, sequenced in a study of T cell repertoires in cytomegalovirus infection. Their cognate antigens are unknown. TCRdb reprocessed the reads with MiXCR, giving one entry per CDR3 protein. The sample holds just under 500,000 distinct CDR3 sequences, about 33% seen once. This specimen consisted of cultured PBMCs, obtained from culture after CMV antigen stimulation. The receptors here all came from a human donor in good health (CMV status not recorded). Some clones in this sample may be carry-over from other donors' samples. Both conserved end residues are part of each CDR3. Fields, in order: CDR3 DNA, CDR3 protein, J gene, V gene, D gene, clone size. D genes are given only for firm matches. The listing skips clone size in some rows; elsewhere it reads once, few, many or a size class.

TGTGCCAGCAGTCTACGGTCAGGAAACACTGAAGCTTTCTTT,CASSLRSGNTEAFF,TRBJ1-1,TRBV7-8,NA,many
TGTGCCAGTTCGGACTTCGGGGATTACAATGAGCAGTTCTTC,CASSDFGDYNEQFF,TRBJ2-1,TRBV19,NA,NA
TGTGCCAGCAGTTACTCGATTAGCGGGAGACATAGAGAGACCCAGTACTTC,CASSYSISGRHRETQYF,TRBJ2-5,TRBV6-5,TRBD2,NA
TGTGCCAGCAGTGCCTACAGGGCCCAGGTGAAGTGGGCCAACGTCCTGACTTTC,CASSAYRAQVKWANVLTF,TRBJ2-6,TRBV6-1,NA,few
TGTGCCAGCAGTCCCTTCGCGGCGGGAGAGACCCAGTACTTC,CASSPFAAGETQYF,TRBJ2-5,TRBV6-2/TRBV6-3,NA,NA
TGTGCCAGCAGCCCCCCTAGCGGGAGGGCCGGCGAGCAGTACTTC,CASSPPSGRAGEQYF,TRBJ2-7,TRBV7-2,TRBD2,many
TGTGCCAGCAGCCCACAAGCGACAGGGGACTATGGCTACACCTTC,CASSPQATGDYGYTF,TRBJ1-2,TRBV4-2,TRBD1,once
TGTGCCAGCAGCCGCCCTAGCGGGAGTGGAGATACGCAGTATTTT,CASSRPSGSGDTQYF,TRBJ2-3,TRBV7-9,TRBD2,NA
TGTGCCAGCAGCCAAGATCGGTCCGTCGAGTACCAAGAGACCCAGTACTTC,CASSQDRSVEYQETQYF,TRBJ2-5,TRBV14,NA,NA
TGCAGTGCCAGGGACTACCTAGAGACCCAGTACTTC,CSARDYLETQYF,TRBJ2-5,TRBV20-1,TRBD2,NA
TGTGCCAGCAGACCAGGGAGTTACCCCTATGGCTACACCTTC,CASRPGSYPYGYTF,TRBJ1-2,TRBV27,NA,NA
TGTGCCAGCAGCTTAAACCCCAACTTTCTCACAGATACGCAGTATTTT,CASSLNPNFLTDTQYF,TRBJ2-3,TRBV7-3,NA,NA
TGTGCCAGCCGCGAGCAGTACTTC,CASREQYF,TRBJ2-7,TRBV6-2/TRBV6-3,NA,few
TGTGCCAGCAGCTTAGCGGCGGCAGCGAACACTGAAGCTTTCTTT,CASSLAAAANTEAFF,TRBJ1-1,TRBV7-8,NA,many
TGCGCCAGCAAGGGTCGGAGTGGCGGGGAGCTGTTTTTT,CASKGRSGGELFF,TRBJ2-2,TRBV4-1,NA,NA
TGTGCCAGCAGAGGGGGGGTAGAGACCCAGTACTTC,CASRGGVETQYF,TRBJ2-5,TRBV12-3/TRBV12-4,NA,few
TGTGCCAGTAGGGACAGTCAGTTTCAGCCCCAGCATTTT,CASRDSQFQPQHF,TRBJ1-5,TRBV19,NA,few
TGTGCCAGCAGCTCCGGAACCCCTAATACGCAGTATTTT,CASSSGTPNTQYF,TRBJ2-3,TRBV7-9,NA,few
TGTGCCAGCAGCTTAGGGGCAAGGAATGAAAAACTGTTTTTT,CASSLGARNEKLFF,TRBJ1-4,TRBV7-2,NA,NA
TGTGCCAGCAGTGAAACCAGGGGAGATACGCAGTATTTT,CASSETRGDTQYF,TRBJ2-3,TRBV6-1,NA,NA
TGTGCCAGTAGTAGGAGCGCAGGGAACATAAACTACGAGCAGTACTTC,CASSRSAGNINYEQYF,TRBJ2-7,TRBV19,NA,NA
TGTGCCAGCAGTGAAGGGCCCCAGGCAGCGGGCGGTCTGTCCTACGAGCAGTACTTC,CASSEGPQAAGGLSYEQYF,TRBJ2-7,TRBV2,NA,NA
TGTGCCAGCAGCCCACCGGGACTAGCGGGAGCACATGAGCAGTTCTTC,CASSPPGLAGAHEQFF,TRBJ2-1,TRBV7-9,TRBD2,NA
TGTGCCAGCCAGACTAGCGGGAGGAACGTTGATGAGCAGTTCTTC,CASQTSGRNVDEQFF,TRBJ2-1,TRBV12-3/TRBV12-4,TRBD2,NA
TGCGCCAGCAGCCCAAGGGGAAACTACGAGCAGTACTTC,CASSPRGNYEQYF,TRBJ2-7,TRBV5-1,NA,few
TGTGCCAGCAGCCAAGACAGGGGATCGGGTCGCAATCAGCCCCAGCATTTT,CASSQDRGSGRNQPQHF,TRBJ1-5,TRBV7-2,TRBD1,few
TGTGCCAGCAGCGTCCAGCCCGCGGACACTGAAGCTTTCTTT,CASSVQPADTEAFF,TRBJ1-1,TRBV11-1,NA,NA
TGTGCCATCACCCGACAGTACGAGCAGTACTTC,CAITRQYEQYF,TRBJ2-7,TRBV10-3,NA,few
TGTGCCAGTAGTACGGGACAGACCTACGAGCAGTACTTC,CASSTGQTYEQYF,TRBJ2-7,TRBV19,TRBD1,few
TGTGCCAGCACCACCCGGGACGGGGTCTCCTACAATGAGCAGTTCTTC,CASTTRDGVSYNEQFF,TRBJ2-1,TRBV27,NA,few
TGTGCCAGCAGCCCAGTCGATCGAGGCTACGAGCAGTACTTC,CASSPVDRGYEQYF,TRBJ2-7,TRBV6-2/TRBV6-3,NA,NA
TGCAGCGTTGAGTTGGTCGGGGGCGGCGGGATTCAGTACTTC,CSVELVGGGGIQYF,TRBJ2-4,TRBV29-1,NA,NA
TGTGCCAGCAGCCCTAGCGGGTTTTACAATGAGCAGTTCTTC,CASSPSGFYNEQFF,TRBJ2-1,TRBV7-2,TRBD2,many
TGTGCCAGCAGGTCCGCTGACAGAGCCTATGGCTACACCTTC,CASRSADRAYGYTF,TRBJ1-2,TRBV6-2/TRBV6-3,NA,few
TGTGCCAGCAGCTTAGTACCAGGGGCGAGGACTGAAGCTTTCTTT,CASSLVPGARTEAFF,TRBJ1-1,TRBV7-6,NA,few
TGTGCCAGCAGTGAAGCCAGGGGACTAAACACCGGGGAGCTGTTTTTT,CASSEARGLNTGELFF,TRBJ2-2,TRBV2,NA,once
TGTGCCAGCAGTGAAGCGGCATACCTTGGCTACACCTTC,CASSEAAYLGYTF,TRBJ1-2,TRBV6-1,NA,many
TGTGCCAGCAGCTTGGGCAGGGACAGGGGGCTTGGCAATCAGCCCCAGCATTTT,CASSLGRDRGLGNQPQHF,TRBJ1-5,TRBV7-2,TRBD1,many
TGTGCCAGCAGCGGGACAGGGGTTGCGGGCGGGGAGCTGTTTTTT,CASSGTGVAGGELFF,TRBJ2-2,TRBV12-3/TRBV12-4,TRBD1,NA
TGTGCCAGCAGCTTAGATATGGGTGGCCAGCCCCAGCATTTT,CASSLDMGGQPQHF,TRBJ1-5,TRBV7-2,NA,many
TGTGCCATCAGTGAGTTGGGACAGGGGGACTCGAACACTGAAGCTTTCTTT,CAISELGQGDSNTEAFF,TRBJ1-1,TRBV10-3,TRBD1,NA